This T cell receptor (beta chain) originates from a study of shared T cell receptors in the human thymus. The V and J ends lost 0 bases and 5 bases, in that order; junction bases with no gene match: 12. From germline, CDR1 is SGHAT and CDR2 FQDESV (reference sequence). This CDR3 is built from 17 residues. Sequencing was performed with immunoSEQ multiplex PCR; in TCRdb, only in-frame clones are kept and a portion is missing. This table holds hundreds of thousands of clones, over 75% found once. These data were likewise used in another study, on human thymus T cells. That report notes: Corrective surgery for congenital heart defects was being performed on the healthy Finnish infants who served as donors. Thymic and blood repertoires showed apparently biased V and J gene usage. Related work found strong thymic repertoire overlap between unrelated individuals.

This clonotype was sampled from a boy younger than two with a congenital heart defect. This chain joins TRBV11-1 and TRBJ2-5; 7 nucleotides line up with TRBD1. Sequenced material: thymocytes. The CDR3 sequence is CASSLAGLNRGGETQYF. CDR3 bases: TGTGCCAGCAGCTTAGCCGGACTCAACAGGGGCGGGGAGACCCAGTACTTC.